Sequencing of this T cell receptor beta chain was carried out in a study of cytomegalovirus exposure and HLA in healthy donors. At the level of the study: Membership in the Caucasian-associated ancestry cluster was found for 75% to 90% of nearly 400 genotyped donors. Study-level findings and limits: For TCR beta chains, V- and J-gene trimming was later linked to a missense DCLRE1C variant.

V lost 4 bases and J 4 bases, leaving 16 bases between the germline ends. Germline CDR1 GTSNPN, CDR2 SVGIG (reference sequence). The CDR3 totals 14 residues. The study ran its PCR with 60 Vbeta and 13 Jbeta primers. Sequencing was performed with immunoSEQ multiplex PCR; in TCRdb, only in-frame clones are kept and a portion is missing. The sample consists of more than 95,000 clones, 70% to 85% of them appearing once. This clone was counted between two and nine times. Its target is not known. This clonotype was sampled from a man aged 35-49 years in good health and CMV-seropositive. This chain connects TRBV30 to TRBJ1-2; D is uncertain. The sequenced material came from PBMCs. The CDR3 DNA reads TGTGCCTGGACCGCCCAGGCACCGGTCTATGGCTACACCTTC. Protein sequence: CAWTAQAPVYGYTF.